This TCR beta chain was documented in a study of CD8 T cells in ankylosing spondylitis. This clonotype was counted many times. Antigen specificity is unknown. Study-level findings and limits: Several highly homologous variants formed a TCR beta motif that appeared characteristic of ankylosing spondylitis blood.

Each CDR3 protein is one row after TCRdb ran MiXCR on the 5' RACE reads. The table lists under 250,000 distinct CDR3 sequences, approximately 7.4% of them singletons. V lost 3 bases and J 8 bases, leaving 14 bases between the germline ends. The CDR3 has 14 residues. Germline V gene lookup returns CDR1 SGHVS and CDR2 FNYEAQ. The receptor was isolated from a male donor with ankylosing spondylitis. V and J are TRBV7-6 and TRBJ2-1, with a weak D call TRBD2 (6 bases). Sequencing was performed on blood, either unsorted or a sorted T cell fraction (not recorded which). The CDR3 sequence: CASSLAGSVHEQFF. CDR3 in DNA: TGTGCCAGCAGCTTGGCGGGAAGTGTACATGAGCAGTTCTTC.